Listed below are T cell receptor beta chains from one sample, sequenced in a study of T cell responses to AZD1222 COVID-19 vaccine. The repertoire was sequenced with immunoSEQ multiplex PCR; TCRdb's copy has only in-frame clones and lacks some. The sample includes around 120,000 clones, 80% to 95% seen only once; the top ten take more than 13%. Sequencing was performed on peripheral blood, taken on day 0 of AZD1222 vaccination. These receptors were taken from an adult in good health. CDR3s include the opening cysteine and the closing phenylalanine or tryptophan. D genes are given only for firm matches. For some rows the clone size is stated as once, few or many, or as a class when expanded; others skip it.

J gene,clone size,V gene,D gene,CDR3 DNA,CDR3 protein
TRBJ2-7,NA,TRBV18,NA,TGTGCCAGCTCACCGGCCCCCCTCGAGCAGTACTTC,CASSPAPLEQYF
TRBJ1-1,NA,TRBV7-6,TRBD1,TGTGCCAGCAGCCTTGGACAGGGCACTGAAGCTTTCTTT,CASSLGQGTEAFF
TRBJ1-2,NA,TRBV28,NA,TGTGCCAGCAGTCCACCCCCGCAGACAGTATGGTATGGCTACACCTTC,CASSPPPQTVWYGYTF
TRBJ1-2,once,TRBV3-1/TRBV3-2,NA,TGTGCCAGCAGCCAAGAGGACAGCGGGGTTAACTATGGCTACACCTTC,CASSQEDSGVNYGYTF
TRBJ1-5,NA,TRBV27,NA,TGTGCCAGCAGAAGGGCAGACGAACATCAGCCCCAGCATTTT,CASRRADEHQPQHF
TRBJ1-4,NA,TRBV7-9,TRBD1,TGTGCCAGCAGCCCCACAGGGGACAATAATGAAAAACTGTTTTTT,CASSPTGDNNEKLFF
TRBJ1-4,NA,TRBV19,NA,TGTGCCAGTAGTATATCCAGGACAACTAATGAAAAACTGTTTTTT,CASSISRTTNEKLFF
TRBJ2-5,NA,TRBV6-1,NA,TGTGCCAGCAGAGAAACAGACTTGAGGGGGGCACAAGAGACCCAGTACTTC,CASRETDLRGAQETQYF
TRBJ1-2,NA,TRBV6-5,TRBD1,TGTGCCAGCAGTTACGTGGCAGGGGGAGGTGATGGCTACACCTTC,CASSYVAGGGDGYTF
TRBJ1-1,NA,TRBV4-3,NA,TGCGCCAGCAGCCAAGCCCCACAGGGGAACACTGAAGCTTTCTTT,CASSQAPQGNTEAFF
TRBJ2-1,NA,TRBV3-1/TRBV3-2,TRBD2,TGTGCCAGCAGCCAAGGGGGTCTGCGCGGGGGATACAATGAGCAGTTCTTC,CASSQGGLRGGYNEQFF
TRBJ1-3,NA,TRBV9,NA,TGTGCCAGCAGCGTAGAGGACCTATTCTCTGGAAACACCATATATTTT,CASSVEDLFSGNTIYF
TRBJ1-1,NA,TRBV2,NA,TGTGCCAGCAGCAGTTACACCACTGAAGCTTTCTTT,CASSSYTTEAFF
TRBJ1-6,NA,TRBV7-8,NA,TGTGCCAGCAGCTCTGGGACTCTGTCCTCCTATAATTCACCCCTCCACTTT,CASSSGTLSSYNSPLHF
TRBJ1-1,once,TRBV6-6,TRBD1,TGTGCCAGCAGTTACGGAGGGGGCAATGAAGCTTTCTTT,CASSYGGGNEAFF
TRBJ1-1,NA,TRBV28,NA,TGTGCCAGCAGTTTATATGGGCTAACTGAAGCTTTCTTT,CASSLYGLTEAFF
TRBJ2-7,once,TRBV30,NA,TGTGCCTGGAAATACCTCAAGGTTGGTTCCTACGAGCAGTACTTC,CAWKYLKVGSYEQYF
TRBJ1-5,NA,TRBV10-2,NA,TGCGCCACCACCCCCGCGGGTCAGCCCCAGCATTTT,CATTPAGQPQHF
TRBJ1-2,NA,TRBV10-3,TRBD1,TGTGCCATCAGTGCCCTTGGGGAGGGGGCGGATGGCTACACCTTC,CAISALGEGADGYTF
TRBJ2-2,NA,TRBV5-5,NA,TGTGCCAGCAGCTTTCAGGGGAGTAACACCGGGGAGCTGTTTTTT,CASSFQGSNTGELFF
TRBJ1-2,NA,TRBV30,NA,TGTGCCTGGCAGGGAGAAGTCTATGGCTACACCTTC,CAWQGEVYGYTF
TRBJ1-6,NA,TRBV9,NA,TGTGCCAGCAGCGTAGTTTCGGGCTCACCCCTCCACTTT,CASSVVSGSPLHF
TRBJ1-5,NA,TRBV9,NA,TGTGCCAGCAGCCCCCACGACAGTCGAGGGGAGCCCCAGCATTTT,CASSPHDSRGEPQHF
TRBJ1-2,NA,TRBV4-3,TRBD1,TGCGCCAGCAGCCAGGCTCTCACAGGGGCCTTCTATGGCTACACCTTC,CASSQALTGAFYGYTF
TRBJ1-3,NA,TRBV6-1,TRBD1,TGTGCCAGCAGTGGACTACAGGGGGCATCTGGAAACACCATATATTTT,CASSGLQGASGNTIYF
TRBJ1-5,NA,TRBV5-1,TRBD1,TGCGCCAGCAGCCCGGGGACAGCTAATCAGCCCCAGCATTTT,CASSPGTANQPQHF
TRBJ1-3,NA,TRBV28,TRBD1,TGTGCCAGCAGTTACCCAGGGGGCTCTGGAAACACCATATATTTT,CASSYPGGSGNTIYF
TRBJ1-3,NA,TRBV4-3,NA,TGCGCCAGCATGGAAGGTAGCTCTGGAAACACCATATATTTT,CASMEGSSGNTIYF
TRBJ2-2,NA,TRBV7-9,NA,TGTGCCAGCAGCTTAGCCGGTGGAGGCGGGGAGCTGTTTTTT,CASSLAGGGGELFF
TRBJ1-1,NA,TRBV29-1,TRBD1,TGCAGCGTTGAAAGTACAGGGGCTGGGGGTGAAGCTTTCTTT,CSVESTGAGGEAFF